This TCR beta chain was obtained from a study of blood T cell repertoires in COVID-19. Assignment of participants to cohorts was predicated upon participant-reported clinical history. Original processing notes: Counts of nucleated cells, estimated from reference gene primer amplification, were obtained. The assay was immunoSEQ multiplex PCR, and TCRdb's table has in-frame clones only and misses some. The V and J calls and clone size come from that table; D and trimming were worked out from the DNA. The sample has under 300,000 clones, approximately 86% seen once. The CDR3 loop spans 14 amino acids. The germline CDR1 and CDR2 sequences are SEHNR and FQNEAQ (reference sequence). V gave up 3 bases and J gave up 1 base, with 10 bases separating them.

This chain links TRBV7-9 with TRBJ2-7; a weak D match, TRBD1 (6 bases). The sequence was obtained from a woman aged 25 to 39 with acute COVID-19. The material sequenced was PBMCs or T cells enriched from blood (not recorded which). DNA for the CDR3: TGTGCCAGCAGCTTGGCAGGGGTGTCCTACGAGCAGTACTTC. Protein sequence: CASSLAGVSYEQYF. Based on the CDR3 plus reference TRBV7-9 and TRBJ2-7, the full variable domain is DTGVSQNPRHKITKRGQNVTFRCDPISEHNRLYWYRQTLGQGPEFLTYFQNEAQLEKSRLLSDRFSAERPKGSFSTLEIQRTEQGDSAMYLCASSLAGVSYEQYFGPGTRLTVT.